These T cell receptor beta chains were read from a single sample in a study of esophageal squamous cell carcinoma under preoperative chemotherapy. TCRdb re-analysed the PCR reads in MiXCR, keeping a single row per CDR3 protein. The sample lists around 29,000 distinct CDR3 sequences; approximately 50% were seen once. This sample was gathered from a patient given preoperative chemotherapy. All receptors come from a human donor with esophageal squamous cell carcinoma. The donor label of this sample is uncertain. Each CDR3 is given with its conserved first and last residue. The D gene is left open where the match is weak. Rows give clone size only sometimes, using once, few, many, or a class for an expanded clone.

V gene	clone size	J gene	D gene	CDR3 protein	CDR3 DNA
TRBV7-8	NA	TRBJ2-6	TRBD2	CASSPPSSGRQEALTF	TGTGCCAGCAGCCCGCCCTCTAGCGGGAGGCAGGAGGCCCTGACTTTC
TRBV7-2	few	TRBJ2-3	TRBD2	CASSSLTSGTDTQYF	TGTGCCAGCAGCTCCCTGACTAGCGGCACAGATACGCAGTATTTT
TRBV9	few	TRBJ2-1	TRBD1	CASTQGGQGYNEQFF	TGTGCCAGCACCCAGGGGGGACAGGGGTACAATGAGCAGTTCTTC
TRBV7-9	many	TRBJ1-2	NA	CASSTAGESSNYGYTF	TGTGCCAGCAGCACGGCGGGGGAGTCCTCTAACTATGGCTACACCTTC
TRBV7-2	NA	TRBJ2-3	TRBD1	CASRRQGGRGPETQYF	TGTGCCAGCAGGCGACAGGGGGGGAGAGGGCCAGAGACGCAGTATTTT
TRBV6-5	few	TRBJ2-7	TRBD1	CASSSTNPLFGTGFNEQYF	TGTGCCAGCAGTTCGACAAACCCACTTTTCGGGACAGGGTTTAACGAGCAGTACTTC
TRBV12-3/TRBV12-4	NA	TRBJ2-5	NA	CAGSAGGGQDTQYF	TGTGCGGGGAGCGCAGGCGGTGGCCAAGACACCCAGTACTTC
TRBV12-3/TRBV12-4	NA	TRBJ2-3	NA	CARSPGRRAKDTQYF	TGTGCCCGCAGTCCGGGGCGGAGGGCCAAAGATACGCAGTATTTC
TRBV7-9	NA	TRBJ2-1	NA	CASSLLGLDNEQFF	TGTGCCAGCAGCTTATTGGGACTTGACAATGAGCAGTTCTTC
TRBV11-2	many	TRBJ2-7	NA	CASSLRWSRDEQYF	TGTGCCAGCAGCTTAAGGTGGAGTAGGGACGAGCAGTACTTC
TRBV6-1	NA	TRBJ2-2	NA	CASTLAGSNTGELFF	TGTGCCAGCACCCTGGCGGGGTCGAACACCGGGGAGCTGTTTTTT
TRBV12-3/TRBV12-4	NA	TRBJ2-3	NA	CASSFSGSTDTQYF	TGTGCCAGCAGTTTTAGCGGTAGCACAGATACGCAGTATTTT
TRBV7-2	medium-sized	TRBJ2-3	NA	CASSLASAQYF	TGTGCCAGCAGCTTAGCTTCGGCGCAGTATTTT
TRBV7-8	many	TRBJ2-1	TRBD2	CASSLAFGGSSSYEQFF	TGTGCCAGCAGCTTAGCGTTTGGCGGGAGCAGCTCCTACGAGCAGTTCTTC
TRBV11-3	NA	TRBJ2-1	NA	CASQNIENEQFF	TGTGCCAGCCAAAATATAGAAAATGAGCAGTTCTTC
TRBV6-2/TRBV6-3	many	TRBJ2-3	NA	CASATPQIAPGGYTQYF	TGTGCCAGCGCTACACCTCAGATCGCTCCTGGGGGGTATACGCAGTATTTT
TRBV19	few	TRBJ2-5	NA	CASSIFGGGQETQYF	TGTGCCAGTAGTATCTTCGGGGGAGGCCAAGAGACCCAGTACTTC
TRBV6-1	few	TRBJ2-1	TRBD2	CASRVLAGGYNEQFF	TGTGCCAGCAGGGTTCTAGCGGGGGGATACAATGAGCAGTTCTTC
TRBV27	few	TRBJ2-1	TRBD1	CASSLRWDRVGETQFF	TGTGCCAGCAGTTTGCGCTGGGACAGGGTCGGAGAGACCCAGTTCTTC
TRBV7-8	NA	TRBJ2-3	NA	CASRLARTTGTQYF	TGTGCCAGCAGGTTAGCGAGGACCACCGGTACGCAGTATTTC
TRBV6-1	once	TRBJ2-7	NA	CASSEGVDGGYYEQYF	TGTGCCAGCAGTGAAGGTGTCGACGGTGGATATTACGAGCAGTACTTC
TRBV19	few	TRBJ1-2	TRBD1	CASSTGQGYSYYGYTF	TGTGCCAGTAGTACGGGACAGGGCTATTCTTACTATGGCTACACCTTC
TRBV7-8	medium-sized	TRBJ2-1	NA	CASSPGIKGTNEQFF	TGTGCCAGCAGTCCCGGAATAAAAGGGACGAATGAGCAGTTCTTC
TRBV7-8	NA	TRBJ2-2	NA	CASSVHPREWDTGTLYF	TGTGCCAGCAGCGTACATCCGCGGGAATGGGACACAGGTACGCTGTATTTT
TRBV15	NA	TRBJ2-4	NA	CATSPGGPAKNIQYF	TGTGCCACCAGCCCAGGCGGACCAGCCAAAAACATTCAGTACTTC
TRBV11-2	NA	TRBJ2-5	TRBD2	CASSYGGVWETQYF	TGTGCCAGCAGCTACGGGGGGGTGTGGGAGACCCAGTACTTC
TRBV6-2/TRBV6-3	few	TRBJ1-2	TRBD1	CASRDRGGYTF	TGTGCCAGCAGGGACAGGGGCGGCTACACCTTC
TRBV7-2	many	TRBJ2-1	NA	CASSLKDEQFF	TGTGCCAGCAGCTTAAAGGATGAGCAGTTCTTC
TRBV11-2	many	TRBJ1-1	NA	CASSSPTRHLNTEAFF	TGTGCCAGCAGCTCCCCCACAAGACACCTGAACACTGAAGCTTTCTTT
TRBV7-6	NA	TRBJ2-2	NA	CASSLSGISSTEELYF	TGTGCCAGCAGCTTATCCGGGATATCATCCACCGAGGAGCTGTATTTT
TRBV28	many	TRBJ1-5	NA	CATSGPSQPQHF	TGTGCCACTTCGGGGCCATCTCAGCCCCAGCATTTT
TRBV6-5	many	TRBJ2-3	NA	CASSHGGPSTDTQYF	TGTGCCAGCAGTCACGGAGGGCCCAGCACAGATACGCAGTATTTT
TRBV5-1	NA	TRBJ2-1	TRBD1	CASSPYRGDNEQFF	TGCGCCAGCAGCCCCTACAGGGGAGACAATGAGCAGTTCTTC
TRBV7-2	NA	TRBJ2-1	NA	CASSLRSGDEQFF	TGTGCCAGCAGCTTACGGTCAGGGGACGAGCAGTTCTTC
TRBV7-2	NA	TRBJ2-2	TRBD1	CASSPDRVTGELFF	TGTGCCAGCAGCCCTGACAGGGTAACCGGGGAGCTGTTTTTT
TRBV6-1	few	TRBJ2-3	TRBD2	CASRRRRLAGLNTGEQYF	TGTGCCAGCAGGCGAAGAAGACTAGCGGGACTGAACACCGGTGAGCAGTATTTT
TRBV10-3	medium-sized	TRBJ2-2	TRBD2	CAISETSGSQAGELFF	TGTGCCATCAGTGAAACTAGCGGGAGTCAGGCCGGGGAGCTGTTTTTT
TRBV11-3	many	TRBJ2-3	NA	CASSSTELGTQYF	TGTGCCAGCAGCTCCACTGAATTGGGTACGCAGTATTTT
TRBV7-6	NA	TRBJ2-3	TRBD2	CASRLWAGDQDTQYF	TGTGCCAGCAGGTTATGGGCGGGAGACCAAGATACCCAGTATTTT
TRBV7-2	NA	TRBJ2-5	TRBD2	CASSLGSGRSQETQYF	TGTGCCAGCAGCTTGGGTAGCGGGAGGTCTCAAGAGACCCAGTACTTC
TRBV6-5	NA	TRBJ2-3	NA	CASSYSTGGGTDTQYF	TGTGCCAGCAGTTACTCGACCGGAGGAGGTACAGATACGCAGTATTTT
TRBV12-3/TRBV12-4	NA	TRBJ2-4	NA	CACTCGGAKDTQYF	TGTGCCTGTACCTGCGGCGGGGCCAAAGACACTCAGTACTTC
TRBV20-1	NA	TRBJ2-3	TRBD1	CSAAYRGGDTQYF	TGCAGTGCCGCTTACAGGGGCGGTGATACGCAGTATTTT
TRBV7-2	NA	TRBJ2-4	NA	CAGGSAGGDQDTQYF	TGTGCCGGGGGCTCCGCGGGCGGAGACCAAGACACCCAGTACTTC
TRBV6-5	medium-sized	TRBJ2-7	NA	CASSSGPATSEQYF	TGTGCCAGCAGTTCGGGACCCGCTACATCCGAGCAGTACTTC
TRBV7-2	few	TRBJ2-3	NA	CASRPQGGRATDTQYF	TGTGCCAGCCGCCCACAGGGAGGGAGAGCCACAGATACGCAGTATTTT
TRBV12-3/TRBV12-4	NA	TRBJ2-2	NA	CASAGNTGALFF	TGTGCCAGCGCTGGGAACACCGGGGCGCTGTTTTTT
TRBV6-1	few	TRBJ2-5	TRBD1	CASSEGGAGGGETQYF	TGTGCCAGCAGTGAAGGGGGCGCAGGGGGCGGAGAGACCCAGTACTTC
TRBV6-1	many	TRBJ2-7	NA	CASSPPGVRDSYEQYF	TGTGCCAGCAGCCCCCCGGGGGTGAGAGACTCCTACGAGCAGTACTTC
TRBV6-1	NA	TRBJ2-5	TRBD2	CARGLGGGNPETQYF	TGTGCCAGGGGCCTCGGGGGGGGAAACCCAGAGACCCAGTACTTC
TRBV7-2	NA	TRBJ2-5	TRBD2	CASGGAGGAGTDTQYF	TGTGCCAGCGGCGGAGCGGGGGGAGCAGGCACAGATACCCAGTACTTC
TRBV7-6	NA	TRBJ2-3	NA	CAAGSGGRGKDTQYF	TGTGCCGCGGGGTCCGGGGGCCGGGGCAAAGATACGCAGTACTTT
TRBV11-2	NA	TRBJ2-7	NA	CASSLDDSYEQYF	TGTGCCAGCAGCTTAGACGACTCCTACGAGCAGTACTTC
TRBV7-2	NA	TRBJ2-4	NA	CAGSGPGTEEIQYF	TGTGCGGGGAGCGGGCCCGGGACAGAAGAGATTCAGTACTTC
TRBV7-9	NA	TRBJ2-5	NA	CAGSVGQGPETQYF	TGTGCGGGCAGCGTCGGGCAGGGGCCAGAGACCCAGTACTTT